A single sample is the source of the 32 T cell receptor beta chains below, sequenced in a study of PD-L1 blockade in urothelial cancer. Stated time point: peripheral blood 6 weeks after treatment start. The data were produced by immunoSEQ multiplex PCR, yet TCRdb's version contains in-frame clones alone and is incomplete. The repertoire holds nearly 50,000 clones, with 80% to 90% as singletons. Here the sequenced sample was PBMCs, taken around atezolizumab (anti-PD-L1) treatment. The receptor set was obtained from a man between 65 and 80 years old with urothelial cancer.

V is TRBV28 and J is TRBJ2-2; 9 positions match TRBD1. V lost 4 bases and J lost 7; bases outside the gene matches: 10. In germline, CDR1 is MDHEN, CDR2 SYDVKM. The CDR3 sequence is 16 residues long. CDR3 region: CASSSAGTGTGGELFF. CDR3 coding DNA: TGTGCCAGCAGTTCCGCGGGGACAGGGACGGGCGGGGAGCTGTTTTTT.

This chain joins TRBV4-2 and TRBJ2-3, with D possibly TRBD1 on 6 matching bases. The CDR3 has 15 amino acids. Deletions cut 3 bases from V and 1 base from J, with 11 bases between. Germline V gene sequence: CDR1 LGHNA, CDR2 YNFKEQ. In nucleotides, the CDR3 is TGTGCCAGCAGCCAGGTACAGGGCGGCACAGATACGCAGTATTTT. It specifies CASSQVQGGTDTQYF.

The chain employs TRBV6-1 and TRBJ2-7; D is perhaps TRBD1 (6 bases). Trimming took 4 bases from V and 5 from J, leaving 15 bases between them. The CDR3 consists of 14 residues. CDR1 and CDR2 (germline): MNHNS, SASEGT. CDR3 bases: TGTGCCAGCAGTGGAGGCCAGGGGAAGGACGAGCAGTACTTC. Its translation: CASSGGQGKDEQYF.

V gene TRBV5-1 combines with J gene TRBJ1-5, with TRBD1 identical over 9 bases. Trimming cost V 7 bases and J 1 base; bases outside gene matches: 12. Germline V gives CDR1 SGHRS, CDR2 YFSETQ. The CDR3 totals 17 residues. As DNA, the CDR3 is TGCGCCAGCCCCCTCGACAACAGGGGGCTCAGCAATCAGCCCCAGCATTTT. This encodes CASPLDNRGLSNQPQHF.

The chain combines TRBV29-1 with TRBJ1-4; D unresolved. Germline CDR1 reads SQVTM; CDR2 reads ANQGSEA. CDR3 length equals 13 residues. Between the trimmed V and J ends, which lost 4 bases and 5 bases, there was a span of 11 bases. The CDR3 DNA sequence: TGCAGCGTTGTGGTCGGCAGGAATGAAAAACTGTTTTTT. It translates to CSVVVGRNEKLFF. The full variable domain, its missing parts supplied by reference TRBV29-1 and TRBJ1-4, is SAVISQKPSRDICQRGTSLTIQCQVDSQVTMMFWYRQQPGQSLTLIATANQGSEATYESGFVIDKFPISRPNLTFSTLTVSNMSPEDSSIYLCSVVVGRNEKLFFGSGTQLSVL.

This sequence joins TRBV2 and TRBJ1-1; no firm D call. Germline V gives CDR1 SNHLY, CDR2 FYNNEI. V lost 0 bases and J 1 base, leaving 9 bases between the germline ends. The CDR3 has 15 amino acids. CDR3 sequence reads: CASSEARGRNTEAFF. In DNA, the CDR3 is TGTGCCAGCAGTGAAGCGCGTGGGCGGAACACTGAAGCTTTCTTT. Combining the CDR3 with reference TRBV2 and TRBJ1-1 gives the whole variable domain EPEVTQTPSHQVTQMGQEVILRCVPISNHLYFYWYRQILGQKVEFLVSFYNNEISEKSEIFDDQFSVERPDGSNFTLKIRSTKLEDSAMYFCASSEARGRNTEAFFGQGTRLTVV.

The CDR3 coding sequence is TGTGCCAGCTCACCAACGAGGGAAGGCGGTGAAGCTTTCTTT. Its protein product is CASSPTREGGEAFF. V usage is TRBV18 and J usage is TRBJ1-1; D is unclear. V lost 2 bases to trimming and J lost 7 bases, with 14 bases between them. Germline values: CDR1 KGHSH, CDR2 LQKENI. This CDR3 is built from 14 residues.

This CDR3 is CASSSLNIAGPPSTDTQYF. CDR3 DNA: TGCGCCAGCAGCTCGCTCAATATAGCGGGACCGCCTAGCACAGATACGCAGTATTTT. V gene TRBV5-1 combines with J gene TRBJ2-3, with TRBD2 matching over 8 bases. The CDR3 has 19 amino acids. Germline CDR1 and CDR2: SGHRS and YFSETQ. V shed 3 bases and J 0 bases; nucleotides not matched to a gene: 15.

The chain couples TRBV5-4 to TRBJ2-7; tentative D call: TRBD1 (6 bases). The V gene's germline CDR1 is SGHNT and CDR2 YYREEE (reference sequence). CDR3 length equals 12 residues. The ends were cut back, 6 bases at V and 6 bases at J, with 13 bases in the middle. CDR3 residues: CASNQQGTEQYF. In DNA, the CDR3 is TGTGCCAGCAACCAACAGGGAACCGAGCAGTACTTC.

V is TRBV10-3 and J is TRBJ2-3; D is unclear. Per germline, CDR1 ENHRY and CDR2 SYGVKD. There are 14 residues in the CDR3. V dropped 0 bases and J dropped 1 base, with 5 bases sitting between them. Here the CDR3 reads CAISESSGTDTQYF. CDR3 nucleotides: TGTGCCATCAGTGAGTCTTCAGGCACAGATACGCAGTATTTT.

V is TRBV7-3 and J is TRBJ2-5, with 9 bases that match TRBD1. The ends lost 3 bases at V and 3 bases at J; junction bases unmatched: 2. CDR1 and CDR2 (germline): SGHTA, FQGTGA. CDR3 size: 14 residues. The CDR3 nucleotides read TGTGCCAGCAGCTTCGGGGACAGGGAAGAGACCCAGTACTTC. Translation gives CASSFGDREETQYF.

V and J are TRBV7-2 and TRBJ1-4; D is unclear. Deletions cut 5 bases from V and 5 bases from J, with 9 bases between. This CDR3 is built from 13 residues. The V gene's germline CDR1 is SGHTA and CDR2 FQGNSA. The CDR3 region has the DNA TGTGCCAGCAGCCAAGACGGGAATGAAAAACTGTTTTTT. Its protein product is CASSQDGNEKLFF.

This chain links TRBV6-5 with TRBJ1-1; D might be TRBD1 (5 bases). V was trimmed by 7 bases and J by 1 base, leaving 16 bases between them. CDR1 and CDR2 from the germline V gene are MNHEY and SVGAGI. The CDR3 sequence is 15 residues long. CDR3 loop: CASNFKLTGNTEAFF. The CDR3 DNA follows: TGTGCCAGCAACTTCAAACTCACAGGGAACACTGAAGCTTTCTTT.

The chain couples TRBV2 to TRBJ2-1; D is perhaps TRBD2 (6 bases). The CDR3 sequence is 14 residues long. The V end was cut by 6 bases, the J end by 0 bases, with 9 bases between. Per the germline V gene, CDR1 is SNHLY and CDR2 is FYNNEI. The CDR3 DNA sequence: TGTGCCAGCAGAGTGCGGGGCTCCTACAATGAGCAGTTCTTC. As protein: CASRVRGSYNEQFF.

The chain carries TRBV27 and TRBJ2-1, with D perhaps TRBD2 (7 bases). Germline lookup yields CDR1 MNHEY and CDR2 SMNVEV (reference sequence). This CDR3 is 13 amino acids long. The germline V and J ends were trimmed by 3 bases and 9 bases, with 12 bases remaining between them. The CDR3 region is CASSFGGGLEQFF. CDR3 bases: TGTGCCAGCAGTTTTGGGGGGGGGCTTGAGCAGTTCTTC.

This chain joins TRBV12-5 and TRBJ2-3; D is possibly TRBD2 (5 bases). This CDR3 contains 16 residues. CDR1 is LGHNT, CDR2 FRNRAP, per germline. V was cut by 1 base and J by 2 bases, with 13 bases left in between. CDR3 sequence: CASGLGGRTYTDTQYF. The CDR3 nucleotides read TGTGCTAGTGGTTTGGGAGGGAGAACTTACACAGATACGCAGTATTTT. The variable domain in full, completed from reference TRBV12-5 and TRBJ2-3, reads DARVTQTPRHKVTEMGQEVTMRCQPILGHNTVFWYRQTMMQGLELLAYFRNRAPLDDSGMPKDRFSAEMPDATLATLKIQPSEPRDSAVYFCASGLGGRTYTDTQYFGPGTRLTVL.

The chain uses TRBV5-6 and TRBJ2-3, with 11 positions matching TRBD1. V lost 3 bases and J lost 13; bases outside the gene matches: 16. CDR3 length equals 16 residues. Germline assignment: CDR1 SGHDT and CDR2 YYEEEE. Written as DNA, the CDR3 is TGTGCCAGCAGCTCGATAGAAACCAGGGGACAGGGGGGGGAGTATTTT. Amino acid sequence: CASSSIETRGQGGEYF.

The chain couples TRBV19 to TRBJ1-5; 10 bases fit TRBD1. The CDR3 has 14 residues. Germline loops: CDR1 LNHDA, CDR2 SQIVND (reference sequence). Unmatched junction bases numbered 4, after V lost 9 bases and J lost 2 bases. CDR3 nucleotide sequence: TGTGCCAGCCAGGGGACAGGGGGCAATCAGCCCCAGCATTTT. It codes for CASQGTGGNQPQHF.

For the CDR3, the DNA is TGTGCCAGCAGCTTAAGTAGGACAGGGGCGGACAATGAGCAGTTCTTC. Residues: CASSLSRTGADNEQFF. V usage is TRBV7-3 and J usage is TRBJ2-1; TRBD1 agrees at 9 bases. This CDR3 has 16 amino acids. CDR1 is SGHTA, CDR2 FQGTGA, per germline. With 1 base clipped from V and 5 bases from J, the junction kept 6 bases outside the gene matches.

The CDR3 DNA reads as TGTGCCAGCAGTGGGGGGACTAGCGGGAGTAGGTACAATGAGCAGTTCTTC. It specifies CASSGGTSGSRYNEQFF. The gene calls are TRBV2 and TRBJ2-1, with 14 bases matching TRBD2. The CDR3 is made up of 17 amino acids. Germline V gene sequence: CDR1 SNHLY, CDR2 FYNNEI. Trimming removed 4 bases from V and 4 bases from J; junction bases left unmatched: 6. The whole variable domain, remainder taken from reference TRBV2 and TRBJ2-1, is EPEVTQTPSHQVTQMGQEVILRCVPISNHLYFYWYRQILGQKVEFLVSFYNNEISEKSEIFDDQFSVERPDGSNFTLKIRSTKLEDSAMYFCASSGGTSGSRYNEQFFGPGTRLTVL.

This chain uses TRBV30 with TRBJ2-7, with 12 bases aligning to TRBD2. Trimming took 0 bases from V and 1 from J; bases not matched to a gene: 1. The CDR3 extends over 15 amino acids. Germline loops: CDR1 GTSNPN, CDR2 SVGIG (reference sequence). CDR3 nucleotides: TGTGCCTGGAGTGTTGGGACTAGCGGGTCCTACGAGCAGTACTTC. This encodes CAWSVGTSGSYEQYF.

V is TRBV5-1 and J is TRBJ2-3; 8 nucleotides agree with TRBD2. The CDR3 covers 15 residues. In germline, CDR1 is SGHRS, CDR2 YFSETQ. The V gene end was trimmed by 4 bases and the J gene end by 4 bases; junction bases not matched to a gene: 8. CDR3 nucleotide sequence: TGCGCCAGCAGCCCCCGGGAGGGTGGTGCAGATACGCAGTATTTT. Translated, it gives CASSPREGGADTQYF.

The genes are TRBV27 and TRBJ1-5, with 9 bases matching TRBD1. Germline V gene data show CDR1 as MNHEY and CDR2 as SMNVEV (reference sequence). The CDR3 has 14 residues. V lost 4 bases, J lost 7 bases, and 5 bases stayed unmatched. The CDR3 nucleotides are TGTGCCAGCAGTTCGACAGGGGGGAGGCAGCCCCAGCATTTT. It codes for CASSSTGGRQPQHF.

In this sample, this clone turned up once. The chain combines TRBV9 with TRBJ2-1; 7 bases are a match to TRBD2. The V and J ends lost 7 bases and 3 bases, in that order; junction bases with no gene match: 7. This CDR3 comprises 14 residues. Per germline, CDR1 SGDLS and CDR2 YYNGEE. CDR3 DNA sequence: TGTGCCAGCGGCCTTGCGGGAGTCTACAATGAGCAGTTCTTC. Protein: CASGLAGVYNEQFF.

The chain uses TRBV30 and TRBJ2-7; 9 bases match TRBD2. CDR1 GTSNPN and CDR2 SVGIG come from the germline V gene (reference sequence). This CDR3 has 12 amino acids. Unmatched junction bases numbered 1, after V lost 4 bases and J lost 3 bases. In DNA form, the CDR3 reads TGTGCCTGGACTAGCGGGAACTACGAGCAGTACTTC. It is translated as CAWTSGNYEQYF.

This clone was counted a few times. The CDR3 sequence is CASSLGRNTEAFF. The CDR3 DNA reads TGTGCCAGCAGCTTAGGTAGGAACACTGAAGCTTTCTTT. This chain joins TRBV11-2 and TRBJ1-1, with D uncertain. The V gene's germline CDR1 is SGHAT and CDR2 FQNNGV. The CDR3 has 13 residues. V lost 1 base, J lost 1 base, and 4 bases lay in between.

The rearrangement uses TRBV28 and TRBJ1-5; tentatively, D is TRBD1 (6 bases). With 5 bases removed from V and 3 bases from J, the gap between germline ends came to 11 bases. The CDR3 runs to 14 residues. Germline CDR1 and CDR2: MDHEN and SYDVKM. As DNA, the CDR3 is TGTGCCAGCAGTATACAGGGTTACAATCAGCCCCAGCATTTT. Protein: CASSIQGYNQPQHF.

The rearrangement links TRBV2 to TRBJ1-1, with TRBD1 identical over 7 bases. The germline V gene has CDR1 SNHLY and CDR2 FYNNEI. This CDR3 region has 11 residues. Losses at the gene ends were 6 bases for V and 8 bases for J; bases not matched to a gene: 3. The CDR3 coding sequence is TGTGCCAGCAGATTACAGGGGGAAGCTTTCTTT. The encoded protein is CASRLQGEAFF.

The chain joins TRBV12-5 to TRBJ1-2, with TRBD1 matching 11 bases. The germline CDR1 and CDR2 sequences are LGHNT and FRNRAP. This CDR3 has 18 amino acids. Trimming took 2 bases from V and 4 from J; bases not matched to a gene: 12. CDR3 sequence (DNA): TGTGCTAGTGGTTTGCTCTCGGACAGGGGGCTTCCCATCTATGGCTACACCTTC. This sequence encodes CASGLLSDRGLPIYGYTF.

The CDR3 sequence is CASSWGTSGSGTGELFF. In DNA, the CDR3 is TGTGCCAGCTCATGGGGGACTAGCGGGAGCGGCACCGGGGAGCTGTTTTTT. This rearrangement joins TRBV18 to TRBJ2-2, with TRBD2 matching 14 bases. Trimming at V came to 5 bases and at J to 4 bases, leaving 6 bases not matched to a gene. CDR3 size: 17 residues. Looked up from germline, CDR1 is KGHSH and CDR2 is LQKENI.

This sequence joins TRBV10-3 and TRBJ2-7; D is unresolved. Germline V lookup: CDR1 ENHRY, CDR2 SYGVKD. V was pared by 5 bases and J by 3 bases, with 5 bases between. The CDR3 totals 11 residues. CDR3 protein: CAISNNYEQYF. The CDR3 nucleotides read TGTGCCATCAGTAATAACTACGAGCAGTACTTC.

The chain is built from TRBV5-1 and TRBJ2-3, with 10 bases identical to TRBD2. CDR3 size: 17 residues. V lost 1 base, J lost 5 bases, and 10 bases stayed unmatched. The germline CDR1 and CDR2 sequences are SGHRS and YFSETQ. DNA of the CDR3: TGCGCCAGCAGCTTGATGATAGCGGGAGGCCGAGTAGATACGCAGTATTTT. It yields the protein CASSLMIAGGRVDTQYF.